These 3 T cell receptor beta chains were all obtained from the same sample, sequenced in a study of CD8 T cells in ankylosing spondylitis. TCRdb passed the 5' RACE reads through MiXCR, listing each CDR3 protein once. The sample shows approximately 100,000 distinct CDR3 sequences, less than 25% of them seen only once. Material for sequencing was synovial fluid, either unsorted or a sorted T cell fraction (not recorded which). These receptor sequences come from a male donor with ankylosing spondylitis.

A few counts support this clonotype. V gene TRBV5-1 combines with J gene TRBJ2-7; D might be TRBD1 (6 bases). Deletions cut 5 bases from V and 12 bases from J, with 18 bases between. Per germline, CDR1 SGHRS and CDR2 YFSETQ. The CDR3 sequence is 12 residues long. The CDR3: CASRLSGHPLYF. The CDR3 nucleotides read TGCGCCAGCAGACTATCGGGACACCCCTTGTACTTC.

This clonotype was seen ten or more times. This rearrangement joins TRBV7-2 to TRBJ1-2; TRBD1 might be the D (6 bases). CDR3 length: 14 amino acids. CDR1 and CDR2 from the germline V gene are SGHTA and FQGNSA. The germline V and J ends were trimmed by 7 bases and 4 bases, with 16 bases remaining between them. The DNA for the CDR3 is TGTGCCAGCAACATACCCGGGACACGCTATGGCTACACCTTC. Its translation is CASNIPGTRYGYTF.

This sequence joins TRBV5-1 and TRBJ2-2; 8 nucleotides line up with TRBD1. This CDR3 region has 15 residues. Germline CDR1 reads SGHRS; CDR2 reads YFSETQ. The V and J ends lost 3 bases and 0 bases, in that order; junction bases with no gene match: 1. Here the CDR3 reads CASSWTGPNTGELFF. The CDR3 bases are TGCGCCAGCAGCTGGACAGGGCCGAACACCGGGGAGCTGTTTTTT. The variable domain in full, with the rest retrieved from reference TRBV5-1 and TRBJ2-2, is KAGVTQTPRYLIKTRGQQVTLSCSPISGHRSVSWYQQTPGQGLQFLFEYFSETQRNKGNFPGRFSGRQFSNSRSEMNVSTLELGDSALYLCASSWTGPNTGELFFGEGSRLTVL.